The clone carrying this T cell receptor (beta chain) was counted a single time. Germline V gene sequence: CDR1 MGHRA, CDR2 YSYEKL. CDR3 length equals 18 residues. After removal of 1 base from V and 1 base from J, the junction contained 9 bases not matched to a gene. This record comes from a study of blood T cell repertoires in COVID-19. About the research overall: From the United States, Italy and Spain came samples of acute and convalescent COVID-19. PBMCs, B-cell-depleted T cells, or T cells were the source of the cDNA or gDNA that made up the material.

The assay was immunoSEQ multiplex PCR, and TCRdb's table has in-frame clones only and misses some. Of just under 45,000 clones listed, around 80% are singletons. Sequenced material: peripheral blood. The source of this sequence is a human donor in a cohort sampled during active COVID-19. The rearrangement joins TRBV4-1 to TRBJ2-5; 10 bases align to TRBD2. The DNA of the CDR3 is TGCGCCAGCAGCCAAGGGCTAGCGGGGGCTTTCTCCCAAGAGACCCAGTACTTC. Its protein is CASSQGLAGAFSQETQYF.